This entry is about one TCR beta chain. Its antigen remains unidentified. One end of the junction fails to match germline, which may point to a read error. The sample belongs to a study of T cell repertoires in ileal Crohn's disease (dated by TCRdb to between 2017 and 2020). For context, the study as a whole: The median duration of disease was roughly eight years, and at the time of surgery less than 40% of patients were active smokers. Every patient underwent surgery because of a complication, which was stricturing disease in around 60% of cases and penetrating disease in approximately 40%. Roughly half of the patients were given postoperative therapy, with under 13 receiving thiopurines and about 19 receiving anti-TNF agents. A prospective multicentre cohort supplied the 55 or so Crohn's disease patients whose TCR repertoires were analysed. The study was conducted in parallel with a multicentre cohort built to find predictors of early endoscopic recurrence after ileocolonic resection. A Rutgeerts score higher than i0 was the definition used for endoscopic postoperative recurrence. The study sequenced some 170 mucosal samples from more than 50 patients, taken at several locations on the surgical specimen and at postoperative endoscopy.

Adults with ileal or ileocolonic Crohn's disease for whom ileocolonic resection was indicated were considered eligible. Before DNA extraction, whole ileal mucosal biopsies were kept frozen at -80 degrees C. Genomic DNA was extracted from frozen whole biopsies with a TRizol-based method and quantified on a NanoDrop 2000 spectrophotometer. Roughly 500 nanograms of biopsy DNA per sample were submitted for commercial TCRB immunosequencing. A two-step, amplification bias-controlled multiplex PCR was used by Adaptive Biotechnology to amplify CDR3 regions from genomic DNA. Primers covering every V and J gene segment were used in the first PCR, while barcodes and Illumina adapters were added in the second PCR. CDR3 libraries were sequenced using an Illumina instrument. For the original study's pipeline: Analysis combined the vendor-provided pipelines with custom analysis of raw data in R/Bioconductor under R version 3.3.0. Clonality, which ranges from 0 to 1, was calculated as the inverse of the normalised Shannon entropy across all productive clones. The repertoire share taken up by the top 100 clones defined high-frequency clones, and only clones that passed a 95% confidence test were kept. Repertoire diversity was measured with the Simpson index, and overlap between samples was measured with the Morisita-Horn index. The table was pulled from immuneACCESS by TCRdb, which kept in-frame rearrangements only. Such tables lose some clones; where checked, under half of the loss comes from unresolved V genes, and the rest has no known cause. V, J and clone size were drawn from that table, and D and trimming were deduced from the DNA. This sample gives some 5,000 clones in total; roughly 84% of them show up just once. The ten largest clones take up 7.5% to 10% of the sample.

Points the paper makes about the study in general: Compared with CD4 T cells, sorted CD8 T cells held more high-frequency clones, which suggests that the mucosal expansions were mostly CD8. Compared with non-smokers, patients who were active smokers at surgery showed a significantly higher proportion of clonal expansions (roughly 26% vs 20%, p=0.02). Higher percentages of high-frequency clones at the time of surgery were linked to endoscopic recurrence, and every patient with clonality above 26.8% (18/57) had recurrence. Only a subgroup of patients, of unstated size, had their mucosal CD4 and CD8 T cells sorted and sequenced.

The source is an adult with Crohn's disease. The sequencing sample was made of ileal tissue.

The nucleotide sequence is given as TGCGCCAGCAGCCAAGGCGGGACAGCGTACTTC. Translated, this is CASSQGGTAYF. The V and J segments used are TRBV4-1 and TRBJ1-2, with 7 bases in between that match TRBD1. For CDR1 and CDR2, the germline V gene lists MGHRA and YSYEKL. The cysteine opens and the phenylalanine closes a CDR3 of 11 amino acids. Only the CDR3 DNA stays, 33 bases, in frame from base 1.